This TCR beta chain was sequenced in a study of shared clonotypes between healthy human individuals. Profiling relied on immunoSEQ multiplex PCR, and the TCRdb table lists in-frame clones only, not all of them. The sample has over a million clones; 95% to 97% are singletons. This CDR3 region has 14 residues. The germline V gene has CDR1 SGHRS and CDR2 YFSETQ. Trimming cost V 7 bases and J 2 bases, with 14 bases left between them. This sequence was found in a young man in good health. The gene calls are TRBV5-1 and TRBJ2-3, with no clear D. Material for sequencing was naive CD4+ T cells sorted from blood. Subset reported: CD45RA+ positively selected. The DNA for the CDR3 is TGCGCCAGCCGGATGAGGAGCTCCACAGATACGCAGTATTTT. Protein product: CASRMRSSTDTQYF.